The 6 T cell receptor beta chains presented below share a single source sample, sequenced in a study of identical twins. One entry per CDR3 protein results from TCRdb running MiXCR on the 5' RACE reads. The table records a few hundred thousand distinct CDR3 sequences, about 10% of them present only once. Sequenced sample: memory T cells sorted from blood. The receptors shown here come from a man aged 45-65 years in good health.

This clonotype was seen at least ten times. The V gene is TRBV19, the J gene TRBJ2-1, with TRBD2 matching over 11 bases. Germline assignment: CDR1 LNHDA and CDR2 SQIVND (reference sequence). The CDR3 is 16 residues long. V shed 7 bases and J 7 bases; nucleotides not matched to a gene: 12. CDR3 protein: CASIGASGRNLNEQFF. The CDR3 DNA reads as TGTGCCAGTATTGGGGCTAGCGGGAGGAATTTGAATGAGCAGTTCTTC.

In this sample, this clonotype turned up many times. For the CDR3, the DNA is TGCAGCGTTGAAGGACAGAACACCGGGGAGCTGTTTTTT. Encoded protein: CSVEGQNTGELFF. The rearrangement uses TRBV29-1 and TRBJ2-2; D remains unclear. Germline V gene sequence: CDR1 SQVTM, CDR2 ANQGSEA. V lost 1 base and J lost 1, with 4 bases in between. CDR3 length: 13 amino acids.

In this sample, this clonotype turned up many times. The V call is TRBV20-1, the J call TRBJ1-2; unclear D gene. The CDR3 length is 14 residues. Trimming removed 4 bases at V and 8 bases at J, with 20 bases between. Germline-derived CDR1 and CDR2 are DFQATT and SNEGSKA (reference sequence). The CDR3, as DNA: TGCAGTGCTACTCCGTCGATGGATTTGCGGGGCTACACCTTC. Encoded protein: CSATPSMDLRGYTF.

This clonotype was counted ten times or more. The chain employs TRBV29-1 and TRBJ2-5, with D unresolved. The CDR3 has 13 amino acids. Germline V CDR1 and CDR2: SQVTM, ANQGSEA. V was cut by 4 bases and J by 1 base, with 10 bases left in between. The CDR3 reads CSVGVSPQETQYF. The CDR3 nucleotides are TGCAGCGTTGGAGTGTCACCCCAAGAGACCCAGTACTTC.

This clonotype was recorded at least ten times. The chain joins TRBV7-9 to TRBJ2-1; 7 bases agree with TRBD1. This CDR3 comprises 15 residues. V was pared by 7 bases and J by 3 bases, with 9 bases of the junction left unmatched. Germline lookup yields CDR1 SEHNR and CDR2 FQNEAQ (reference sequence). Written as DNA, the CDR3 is TGTGCCAGCACCAGGACCGGGACAGACTACAATGAGCAGTTCTTC. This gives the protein CASTRTGTDYNEQFF.

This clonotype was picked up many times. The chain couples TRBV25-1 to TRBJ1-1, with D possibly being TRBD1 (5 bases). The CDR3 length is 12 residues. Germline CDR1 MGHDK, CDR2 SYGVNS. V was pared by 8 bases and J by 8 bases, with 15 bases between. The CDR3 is CASAQGPKEAFF. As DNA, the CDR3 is TGTGCCAGCGCCCAGGGCCCTAAGGAAGCTTTCTTT.